The clone carrying this T cell receptor (beta chain) was detected only a few times. The CDR3 consists of 15 residues. From germline, CDR1 is ENHRY and CDR2 SYGVKD. The ends lost 2 bases at V and 7 bases at J; junction bases unmatched: 7. TCRdb re-called the RT-PCR reads through MiXCR, storing one row per CDR3 protein. Of 150,000 to 200,000 distinct CDR3 sequences in the sample, about an eighth were seen once. This sample is drawn from a study of response to subunit inactivated influenza vaccine. The same sample was also used in a study of T cells expressing NK-cell markers. That paper adds: For TCR beta, cDNA was produced by 5'RACE template switching with UMIs. One of eight sequenced donors was HCMV-seronegative; the other seven were seropositive. As a fraction of CD8+ T cells, dominant NKG2C+ clonotypes reached about 1.0-8% in 5 to 7 donors.

The genes are TRBV10-3 and TRBJ2-1, with 8 bases that match TRBD2. The sequences come from CD8+ T cells sorted from PBMCs, collected 11 to 12 days after vaccination. The source is a man over 45 who received an inactivated influenza vaccine. CDR3 nucleotides: TGTGCCATCAGTGAGCTAGCGGGCCAGGTGAATGAGCAGTTCTTC. This codes for CAISELAGQVNEQFF.